This TCR beta chain comes out of a study of blood T cells in healthy people across ages. Study-wide findings and caveats: Diversity figures based on one million T cells were deemed too low. Age advanced and TCR beta diversity per million T cells fell, roughly linearly.

On this clonotype: Its specificity is not known.

Primed by a sample-barcoded 5' primer and a J-beta primer mix, a second PCR proceeded for about 6 to 11 cycles. One entry per CDR3 protein results from TCRdb running MiXCR on the 5' RACE reads. The sample contains about 1.8 million distinct CDR3 sequences, less than 50% of which appear only once. The specimen was blood. The sequence came from a woman in her forties in good health.

CDR3 nucleotides: TGTGCCAGCAGCCCTACGGAGCAGGGAGGAGAGACCCAGTACTTC. This codes for CASSPTEQGGETQYF. This rearrangement joins TRBV7-9 to TRBJ2-5; the D gene is possibly TRBD2 (6 bases). Germline assignment: CDR1 SEHNR and CDR2 FQNEAQ (reference sequence). The CDR3 runs to 15 residues. The V end lost 5 bases, the J end lost 4 bases, and 17 bases lay between the germline ends.